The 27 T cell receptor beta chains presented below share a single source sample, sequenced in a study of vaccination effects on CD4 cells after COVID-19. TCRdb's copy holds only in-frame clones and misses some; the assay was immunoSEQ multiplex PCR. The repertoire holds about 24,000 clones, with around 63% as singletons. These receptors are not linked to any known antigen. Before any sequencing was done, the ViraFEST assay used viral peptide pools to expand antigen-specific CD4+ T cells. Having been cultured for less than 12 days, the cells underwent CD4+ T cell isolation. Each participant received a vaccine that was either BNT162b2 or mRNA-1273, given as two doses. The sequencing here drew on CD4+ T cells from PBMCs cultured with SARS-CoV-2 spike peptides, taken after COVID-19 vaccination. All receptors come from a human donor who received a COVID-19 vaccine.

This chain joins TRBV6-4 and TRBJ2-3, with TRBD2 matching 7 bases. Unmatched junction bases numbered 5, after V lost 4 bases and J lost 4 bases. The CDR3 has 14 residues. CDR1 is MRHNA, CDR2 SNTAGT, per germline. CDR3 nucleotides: TGTGCCAGCAGTGCCGCGGGAGAAGCAGATACGCAGTATTTT. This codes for CASSAAGEADTQYF.

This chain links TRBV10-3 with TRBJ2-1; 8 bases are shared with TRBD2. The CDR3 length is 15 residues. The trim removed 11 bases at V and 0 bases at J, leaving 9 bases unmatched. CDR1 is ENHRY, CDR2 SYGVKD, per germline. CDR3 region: CASRVAGSSYNEQFF. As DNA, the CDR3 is TGTGCCTCCAGGGTAGCGGGATCCTCCTACAATGAGCAGTTCTTC.

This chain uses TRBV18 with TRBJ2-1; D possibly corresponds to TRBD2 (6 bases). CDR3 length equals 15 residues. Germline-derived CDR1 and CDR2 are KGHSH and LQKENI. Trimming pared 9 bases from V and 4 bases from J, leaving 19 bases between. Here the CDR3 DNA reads TGTGCCAGTTCCCACCCCCAGCGGGTATACAATGAGCAGTTCTTC. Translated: CASSHPQRVYNEQFF.

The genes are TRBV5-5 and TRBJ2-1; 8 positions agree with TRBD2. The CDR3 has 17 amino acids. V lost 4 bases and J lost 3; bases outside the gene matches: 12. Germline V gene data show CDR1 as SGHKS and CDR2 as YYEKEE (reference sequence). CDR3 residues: CASSGDSTGGVYNEQFF. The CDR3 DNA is TGTGCCAGCAGCGGGGATAGCACGGGAGGGGTCTACAATGAGCAGTTCTTC.

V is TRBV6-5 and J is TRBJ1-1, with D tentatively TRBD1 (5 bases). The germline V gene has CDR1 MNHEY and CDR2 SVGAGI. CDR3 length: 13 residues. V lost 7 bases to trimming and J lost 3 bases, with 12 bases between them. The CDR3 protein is CASNFGTDTEAFF. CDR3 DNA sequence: TGTGCCAGCAATTTCGGGACGGACACTGAAGCTTTCTTT.

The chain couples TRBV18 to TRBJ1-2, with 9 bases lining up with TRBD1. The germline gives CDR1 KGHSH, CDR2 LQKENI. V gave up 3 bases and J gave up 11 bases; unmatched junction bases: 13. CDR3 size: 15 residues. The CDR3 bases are TGTGCCAGCTCACCGACCGGGACAGGGATTATCTCTTACACCTTC. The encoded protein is CASSPTGTGIISYTF.

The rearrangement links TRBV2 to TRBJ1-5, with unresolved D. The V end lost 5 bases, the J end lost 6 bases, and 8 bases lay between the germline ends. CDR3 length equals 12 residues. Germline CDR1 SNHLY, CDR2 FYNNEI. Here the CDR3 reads CASSPPGQPQHF. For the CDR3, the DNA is TGTGCCAGCAGTCCCCCGGGTCAGCCCCAGCATTTT.

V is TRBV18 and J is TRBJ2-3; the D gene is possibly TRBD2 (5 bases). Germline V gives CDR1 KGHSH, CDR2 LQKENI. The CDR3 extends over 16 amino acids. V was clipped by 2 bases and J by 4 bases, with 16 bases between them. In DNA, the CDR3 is TGTGCCAGCTCACCATCTATGGACTCAGTACCAGATACGCAGTATTTT. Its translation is CASSPSMDSVPDTQYF.

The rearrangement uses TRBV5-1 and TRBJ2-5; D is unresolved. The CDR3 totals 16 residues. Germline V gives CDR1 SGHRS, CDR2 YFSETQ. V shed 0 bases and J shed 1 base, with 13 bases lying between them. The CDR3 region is CASSLGSRSIQETQYF. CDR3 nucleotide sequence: TGCGCCAGCAGCTTGGGCTCTCGATCTATCCAAGAGACCCAGTACTTC.

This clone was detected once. The CDR3 reads CATSREGETGDTQYF. The CDR3 DNA follows: TGTGCCACCAGCAGAGAGGGTGAGACAGGGGATACGCAGTATTTT. The genes are TRBV15 and TRBJ2-3; 7 bases are shared with TRBD1. With V trimmed by 0 bases and J by 6 bases, 6 bases remained unmatched. Germline CDR1 reads LNHNV; CDR2 reads YYDKDF (reference sequence). This CDR3 is built from 15 residues.

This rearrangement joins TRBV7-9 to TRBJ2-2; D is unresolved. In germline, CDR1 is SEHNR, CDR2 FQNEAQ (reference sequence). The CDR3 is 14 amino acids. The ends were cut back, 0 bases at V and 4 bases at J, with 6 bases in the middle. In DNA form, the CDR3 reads TGTGCCAGCAGCTTAGCGACTGGCACCGGGGAGCTGTTTTTT. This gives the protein CASSLATGTGELFF.

CDR3 DNA sequence: TGTGCCAGCAGTGAAGAGGGACAGGGCTCCTACGAGCAGTACTTC. It codes for CASSEEGQGSYEQYF. This chain joins TRBV6-1 and TRBJ2-7; 9 bases map to TRBD1. CDR1 is MNHNS and CDR2 is SASEGT in the germline V gene. The trim removed 1 base at V and 0 bases at J, leaving 1 base unmatched. CDR3 size: 15 residues.

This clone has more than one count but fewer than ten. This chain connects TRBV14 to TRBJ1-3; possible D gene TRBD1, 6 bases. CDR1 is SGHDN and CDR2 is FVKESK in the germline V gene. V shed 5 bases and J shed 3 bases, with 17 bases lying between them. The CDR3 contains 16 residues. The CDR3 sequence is CASSSGQLLYGNTIYF. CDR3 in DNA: TGTGCCAGCAGCTCAGGACAGCTCCTCTATGGAAACACCATATATTTT.

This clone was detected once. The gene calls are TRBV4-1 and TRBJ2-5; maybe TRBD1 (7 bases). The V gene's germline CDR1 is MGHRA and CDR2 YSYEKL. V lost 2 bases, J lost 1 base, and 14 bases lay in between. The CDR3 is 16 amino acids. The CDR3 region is CASSQPGGGVQETQYF. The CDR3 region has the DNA TGCGCCAGCAGCCAACCTGGAGGGGGCGTCCAAGAGACCCAGTACTTC.

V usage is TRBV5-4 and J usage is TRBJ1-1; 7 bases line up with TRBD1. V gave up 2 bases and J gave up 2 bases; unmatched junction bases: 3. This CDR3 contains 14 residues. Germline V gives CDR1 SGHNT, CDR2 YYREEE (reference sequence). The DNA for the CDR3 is TGTGCCAGCAGCTTTCCAGGGGGTAACACTGAAGCTTTCTTT. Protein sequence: CASSFPGGNTEAFF. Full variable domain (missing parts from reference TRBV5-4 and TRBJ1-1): ETGVTQSPTHLIKTRGQQVTLRCSSQSGHNTVSWYQQALGQGPQFIFQYYREEENGRGNFPPRFSGLQFPNYSSELNVNALELDDSALYLCASSFPGGNTEAFFGQGTRLTVV.

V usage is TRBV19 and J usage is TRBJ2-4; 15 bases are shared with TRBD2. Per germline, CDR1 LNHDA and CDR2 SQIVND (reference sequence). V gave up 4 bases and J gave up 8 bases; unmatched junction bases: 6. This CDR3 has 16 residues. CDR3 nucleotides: TGTGCCAGTAGTAGGACTAGCGGGGGGGTCGGGCACATTCAGTACTTC. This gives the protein CASSRTSGGVGHIQYF.

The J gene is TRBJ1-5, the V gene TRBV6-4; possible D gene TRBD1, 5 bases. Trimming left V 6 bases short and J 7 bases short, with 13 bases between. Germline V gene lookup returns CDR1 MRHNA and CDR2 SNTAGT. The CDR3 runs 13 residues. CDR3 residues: CASSDVRGQPQHF. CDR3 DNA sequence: TGTGCCAGCAGCGATGTTCGGGGCCAGCCCCAGCATTTT.

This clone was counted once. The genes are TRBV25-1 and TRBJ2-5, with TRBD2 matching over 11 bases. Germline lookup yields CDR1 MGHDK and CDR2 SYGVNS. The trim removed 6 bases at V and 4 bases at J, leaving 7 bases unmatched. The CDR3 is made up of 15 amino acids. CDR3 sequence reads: CASRGGLAGGETQYF. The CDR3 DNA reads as TGTGCCAGCAGGGGGGGGCTAGCGGGAGGAGAGACCCAGTACTTC.

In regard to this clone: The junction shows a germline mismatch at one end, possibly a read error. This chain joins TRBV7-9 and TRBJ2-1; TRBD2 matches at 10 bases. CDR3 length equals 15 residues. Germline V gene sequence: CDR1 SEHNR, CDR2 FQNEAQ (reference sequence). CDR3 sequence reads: CASSVAGGGLNEQFF. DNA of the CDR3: TGTGCCAGCAGCGTAGCGGGAGGAGGATTAAATGAGCAGTTCTTC.

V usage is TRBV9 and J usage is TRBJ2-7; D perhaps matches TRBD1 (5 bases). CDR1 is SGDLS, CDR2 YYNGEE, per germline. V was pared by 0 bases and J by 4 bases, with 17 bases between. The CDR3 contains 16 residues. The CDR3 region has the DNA TGTGCCAGCAGCGTAGCCCCCCAGGGTACATCATACGAGCAGTACTTC. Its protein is CASSVAPQGTSYEQYF.

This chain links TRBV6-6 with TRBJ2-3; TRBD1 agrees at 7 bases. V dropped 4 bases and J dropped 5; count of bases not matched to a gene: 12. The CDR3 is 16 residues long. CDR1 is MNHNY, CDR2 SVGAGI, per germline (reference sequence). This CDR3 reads CASSSEGARRGDTQYF. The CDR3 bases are TGTGCCAGCAGTTCCGAGGGGGCTAGGAGAGGAGATACGCAGTATTTT.

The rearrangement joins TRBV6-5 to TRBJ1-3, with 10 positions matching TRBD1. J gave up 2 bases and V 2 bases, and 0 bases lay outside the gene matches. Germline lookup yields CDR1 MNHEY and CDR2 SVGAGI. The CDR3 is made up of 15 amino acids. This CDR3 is CASSYGTGAGNTIYF. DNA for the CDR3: TGTGCCAGCAGTTACGGGACAGGGGCTGGAAACACCATATATTTT.

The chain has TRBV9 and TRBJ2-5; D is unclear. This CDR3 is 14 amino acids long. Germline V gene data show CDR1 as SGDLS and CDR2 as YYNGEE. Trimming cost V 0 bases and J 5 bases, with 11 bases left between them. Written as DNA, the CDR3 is TGTGCCAGCAGCGTAGGTACTATCGGCGAGACCCAGTACTTC. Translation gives CASSVGTIGETQYF.

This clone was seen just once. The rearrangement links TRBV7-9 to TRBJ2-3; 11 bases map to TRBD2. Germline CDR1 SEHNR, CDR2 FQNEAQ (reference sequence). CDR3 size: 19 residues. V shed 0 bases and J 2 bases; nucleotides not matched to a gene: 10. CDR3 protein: CASSLALTSGNPSTDTQYF. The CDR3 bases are TGTGCCAGCAGCTTAGCGTTGACTAGCGGGAATCCATCCACAGATACGCAGTATTTT.

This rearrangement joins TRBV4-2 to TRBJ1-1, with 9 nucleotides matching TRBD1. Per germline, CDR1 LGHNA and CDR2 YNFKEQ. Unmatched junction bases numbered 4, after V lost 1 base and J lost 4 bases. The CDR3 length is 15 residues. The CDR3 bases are TGTGCCAGCAGCCAAGGGGGACAGGGAAGCACTGAAGCTTTCTTT. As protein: CASSQGGQGSTEAFF.

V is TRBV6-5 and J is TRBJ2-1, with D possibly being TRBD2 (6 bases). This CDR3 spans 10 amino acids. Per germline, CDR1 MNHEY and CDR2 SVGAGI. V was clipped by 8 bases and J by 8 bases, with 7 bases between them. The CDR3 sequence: CASGTYEQFF. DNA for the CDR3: TGTGCCAGCGGGACTTATGAGCAGTTCTTC.

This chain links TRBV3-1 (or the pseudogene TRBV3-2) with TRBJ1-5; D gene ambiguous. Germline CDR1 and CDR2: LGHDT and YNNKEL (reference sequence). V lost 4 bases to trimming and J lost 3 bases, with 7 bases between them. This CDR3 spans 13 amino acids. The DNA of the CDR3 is TGTGCCAGCAGCCTAACGCCCAATCAGCCCCAGCATTTT. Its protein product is CASSLTPNQPQHF.